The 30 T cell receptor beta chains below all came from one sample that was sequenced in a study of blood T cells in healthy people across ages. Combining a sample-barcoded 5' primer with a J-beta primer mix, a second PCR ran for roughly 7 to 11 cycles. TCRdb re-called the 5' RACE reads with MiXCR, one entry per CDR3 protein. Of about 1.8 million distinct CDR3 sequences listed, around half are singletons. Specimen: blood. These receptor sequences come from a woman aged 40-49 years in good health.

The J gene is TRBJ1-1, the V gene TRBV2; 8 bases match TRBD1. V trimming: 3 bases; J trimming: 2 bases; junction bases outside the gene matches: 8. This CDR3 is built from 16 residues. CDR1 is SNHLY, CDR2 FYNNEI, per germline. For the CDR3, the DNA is TGTGCCAGCAGTGAGGCGCTCGGGACAGGCAACACTGAAGCTTTCTTT. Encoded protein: CASSEALGTGNTEAFF.

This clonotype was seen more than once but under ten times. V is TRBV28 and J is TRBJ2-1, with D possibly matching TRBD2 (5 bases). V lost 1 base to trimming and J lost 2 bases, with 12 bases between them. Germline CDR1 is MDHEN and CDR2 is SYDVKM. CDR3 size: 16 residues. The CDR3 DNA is TGTGCCAGCAGTTTATTAGGAGACGGGGCCTACAATGAGCAGTTCTTC. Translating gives CASSLLGDGAYNEQFF.

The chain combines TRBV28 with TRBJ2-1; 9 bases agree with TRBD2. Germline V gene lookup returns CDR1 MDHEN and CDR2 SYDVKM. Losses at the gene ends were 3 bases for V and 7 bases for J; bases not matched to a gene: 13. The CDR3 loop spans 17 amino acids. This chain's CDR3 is CASSFPVRAGGLNEQFF. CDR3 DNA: TGTGCCAGCAGTTTCCCTGTTAGGGCGGGGGGGCTTAATGAGCAGTTCTTC.

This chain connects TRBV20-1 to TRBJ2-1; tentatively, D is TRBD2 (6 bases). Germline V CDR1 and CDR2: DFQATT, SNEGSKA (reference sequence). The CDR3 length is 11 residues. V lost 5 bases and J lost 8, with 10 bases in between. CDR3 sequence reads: CSAGGTHEQFF. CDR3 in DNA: TGCAGTGCTGGCGGGACTCATGAGCAGTTCTTC.

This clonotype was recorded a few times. The CDR3 here is CASSSLIGEWDEQFF. CDR3 in DNA: TGTGCCAGCAGCTCCCTTATTGGGGAGTGGGATGAGCAGTTCTTC. V usage is TRBV7-6 and J usage is TRBJ2-1; TRBD2 is a possible D gene (5 bases). The V and J ends lost 4 bases and 8 bases respectively, with 18 bases between them. The CDR3 extends over 15 amino acids. Germline V gene sequence: CDR1 SGHVS, CDR2 FNYEAQ.

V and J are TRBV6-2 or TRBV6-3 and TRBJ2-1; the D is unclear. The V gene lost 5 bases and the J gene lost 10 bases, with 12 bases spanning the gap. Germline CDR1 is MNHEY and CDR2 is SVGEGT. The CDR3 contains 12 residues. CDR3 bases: TGTGCCAGCAGTCAGACACCCAGAGAGCAGTTCTTC. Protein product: CASSQTPREQFF.

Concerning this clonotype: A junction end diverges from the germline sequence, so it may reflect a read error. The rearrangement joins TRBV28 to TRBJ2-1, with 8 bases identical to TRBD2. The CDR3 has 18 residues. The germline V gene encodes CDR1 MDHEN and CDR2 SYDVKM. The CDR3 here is CASSLTGGLAGAYNEQFF. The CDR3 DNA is TGTGCCAGCAGTTTAACGGGGGGTCTAGCGGGTGCCTATAATGAGCAGTTCTTC.

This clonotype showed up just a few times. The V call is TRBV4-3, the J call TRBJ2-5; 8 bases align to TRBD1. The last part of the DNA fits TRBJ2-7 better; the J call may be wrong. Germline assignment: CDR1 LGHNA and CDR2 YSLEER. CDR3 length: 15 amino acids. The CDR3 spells CASSQRTGITYEQYF. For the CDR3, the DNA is TGCGCCAGCAGCCAAAGGACAGGGATCACCTACGAGCAGTACTTC.

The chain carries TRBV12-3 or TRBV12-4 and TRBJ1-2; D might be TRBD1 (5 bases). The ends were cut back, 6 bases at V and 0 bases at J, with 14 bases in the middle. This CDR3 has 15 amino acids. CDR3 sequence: CASRAPTGANYGYTF. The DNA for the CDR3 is TGTGCCAGCAGGGCCCCCACAGGAGCTAACTATGGCTACACCTTC.

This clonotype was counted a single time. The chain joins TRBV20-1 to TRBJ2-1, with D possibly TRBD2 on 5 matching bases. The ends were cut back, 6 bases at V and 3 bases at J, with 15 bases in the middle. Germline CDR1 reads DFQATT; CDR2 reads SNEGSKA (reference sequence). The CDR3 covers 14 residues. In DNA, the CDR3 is TGCAGTGCCCCTTCGGGGAGCGACTACAATGAGCAGTTCTTC. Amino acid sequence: CSAPSGSDYNEQFF.

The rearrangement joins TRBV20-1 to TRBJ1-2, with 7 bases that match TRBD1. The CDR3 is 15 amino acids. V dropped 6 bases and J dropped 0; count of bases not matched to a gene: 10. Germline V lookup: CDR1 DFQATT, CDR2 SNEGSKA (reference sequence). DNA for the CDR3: TGCAGTGCGCGAGGGGGACAGCAAACTAACTATGGCTACACCTTC. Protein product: CSARGGQQTNYGYTF.

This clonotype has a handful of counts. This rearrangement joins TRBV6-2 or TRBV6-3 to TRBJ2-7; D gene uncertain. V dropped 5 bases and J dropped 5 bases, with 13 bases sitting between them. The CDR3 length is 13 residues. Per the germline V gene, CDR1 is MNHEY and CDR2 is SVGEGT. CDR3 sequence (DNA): TGTGCCAGCAGTCAACTCCCAGGAGACGAGCAGTACTTC. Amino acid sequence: CASSQLPGDEQYF.

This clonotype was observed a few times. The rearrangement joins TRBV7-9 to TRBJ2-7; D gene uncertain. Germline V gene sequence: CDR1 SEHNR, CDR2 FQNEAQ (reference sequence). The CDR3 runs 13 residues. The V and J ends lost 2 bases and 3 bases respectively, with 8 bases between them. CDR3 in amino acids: CASSLQWGYEQYF. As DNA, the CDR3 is TGTGCCAGCAGCTTACAGTGGGGCTACGAGCAGTACTTC.

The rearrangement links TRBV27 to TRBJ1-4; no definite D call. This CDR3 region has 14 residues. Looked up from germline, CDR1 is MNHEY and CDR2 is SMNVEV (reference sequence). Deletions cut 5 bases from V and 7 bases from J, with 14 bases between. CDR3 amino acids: CASSAADFPEKLFF. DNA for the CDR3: TGTGCCAGCAGTGCCGCGGACTTTCCTGAAAAACTGTTTTTT.

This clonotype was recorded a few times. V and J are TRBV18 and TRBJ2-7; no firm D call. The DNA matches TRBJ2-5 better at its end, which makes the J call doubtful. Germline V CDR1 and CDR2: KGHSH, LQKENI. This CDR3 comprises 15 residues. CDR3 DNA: TGTGCCAGCTCACCATCCCACCTCAATCAAGAGACCCAGTACTTC. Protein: CASSPSHLNQETQYF.

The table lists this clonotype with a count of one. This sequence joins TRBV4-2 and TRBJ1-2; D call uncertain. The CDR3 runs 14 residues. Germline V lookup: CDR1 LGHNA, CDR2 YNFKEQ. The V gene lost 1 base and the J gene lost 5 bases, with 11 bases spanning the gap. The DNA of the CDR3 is TGTGCCAGCAGCCAAGTCCCAGTTGCTTATGGCTACACCTTC. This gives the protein CASSQVPVAYGYTF.

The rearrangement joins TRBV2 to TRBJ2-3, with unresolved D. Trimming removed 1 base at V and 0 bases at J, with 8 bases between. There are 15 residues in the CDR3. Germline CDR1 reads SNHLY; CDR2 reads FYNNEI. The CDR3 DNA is TGTGCCAGCAGTGAAGGGTTCTCTAGCACAGATACGCAGTATTTT. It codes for CASSEGFSSTDTQYF.

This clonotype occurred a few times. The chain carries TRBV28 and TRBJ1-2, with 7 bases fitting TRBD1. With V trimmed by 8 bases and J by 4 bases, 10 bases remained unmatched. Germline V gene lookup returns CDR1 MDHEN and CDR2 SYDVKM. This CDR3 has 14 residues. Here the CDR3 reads CASGRTGGIYGYTF. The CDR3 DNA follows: TGTGCCAGCGGCCGGACAGGTGGTATCTATGGCTACACCTTC.

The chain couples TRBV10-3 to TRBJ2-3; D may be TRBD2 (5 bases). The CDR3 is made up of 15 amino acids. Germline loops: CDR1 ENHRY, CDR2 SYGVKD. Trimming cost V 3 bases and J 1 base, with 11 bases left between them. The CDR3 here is CAISDRGSRTDTQYF. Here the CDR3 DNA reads TGTGCCATCAGTGACAGAGGGTCACGCACAGATACGCAGTATTTT.

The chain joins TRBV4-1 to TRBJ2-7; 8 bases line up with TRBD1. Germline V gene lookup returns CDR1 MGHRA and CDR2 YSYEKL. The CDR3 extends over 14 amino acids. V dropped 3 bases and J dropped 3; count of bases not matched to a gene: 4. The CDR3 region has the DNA TGCGCCAGCAGCCATATCGGACAGGGCTACGAGCAGTACTTC. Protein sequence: CASSHIGQGYEQYF.

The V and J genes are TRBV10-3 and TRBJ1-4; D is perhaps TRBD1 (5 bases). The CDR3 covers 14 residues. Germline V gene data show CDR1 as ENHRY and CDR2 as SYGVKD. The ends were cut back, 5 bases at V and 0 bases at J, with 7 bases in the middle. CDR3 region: CAISSGTTNEKLFF. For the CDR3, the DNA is TGTGCCATCAGTTCAGGGACAACTAATGAAAAACTGTTTTTT.

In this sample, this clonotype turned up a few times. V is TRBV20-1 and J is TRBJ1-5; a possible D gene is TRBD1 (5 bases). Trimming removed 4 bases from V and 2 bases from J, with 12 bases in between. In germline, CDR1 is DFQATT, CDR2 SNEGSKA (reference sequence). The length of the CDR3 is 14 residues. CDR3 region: CSANQGLGNQPQHF. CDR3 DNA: TGCAGTGCTAACCAGGGCTTAGGCAATCAGCCCCAGCATTTT.

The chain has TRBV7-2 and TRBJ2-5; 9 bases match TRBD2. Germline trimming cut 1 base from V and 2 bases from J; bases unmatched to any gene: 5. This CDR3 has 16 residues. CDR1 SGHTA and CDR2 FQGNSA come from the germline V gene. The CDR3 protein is CASSLGRGGLQETQYF. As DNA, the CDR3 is TGTGCCAGCAGCTTAGGGCGGGGGGGACTTCAAGAGACCCAGTACTTC. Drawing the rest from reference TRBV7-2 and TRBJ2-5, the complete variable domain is GAGVSQSPSNKVTEKGKDVELRCDPISGHTALYWYRQSLGQGLEFLIYFQGNSAPDKSGLPSDRFSAERTGGSVSTLTIQRTQQEDSAVYLCASSLGRGGLQETQYFGPGTRLLVL.

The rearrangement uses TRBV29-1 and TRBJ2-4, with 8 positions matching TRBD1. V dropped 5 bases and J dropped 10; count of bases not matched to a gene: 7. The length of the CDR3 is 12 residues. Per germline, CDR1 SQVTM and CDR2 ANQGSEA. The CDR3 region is CSVIRQGQIQYF. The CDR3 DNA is TGCAGCGTTATAAGACAGGGGCAAATTCAGTACTTC.

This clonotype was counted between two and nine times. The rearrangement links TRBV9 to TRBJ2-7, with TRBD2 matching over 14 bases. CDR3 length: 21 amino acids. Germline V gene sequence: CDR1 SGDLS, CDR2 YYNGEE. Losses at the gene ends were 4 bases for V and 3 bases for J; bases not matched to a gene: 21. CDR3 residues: CASSLGSGTSGSMVSFYEQYF. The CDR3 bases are TGTGCCAGCAGCTTAGGGAGCGGGACTAGCGGGAGTATGGTATCTTTCTACGAGCAGTACTTC.

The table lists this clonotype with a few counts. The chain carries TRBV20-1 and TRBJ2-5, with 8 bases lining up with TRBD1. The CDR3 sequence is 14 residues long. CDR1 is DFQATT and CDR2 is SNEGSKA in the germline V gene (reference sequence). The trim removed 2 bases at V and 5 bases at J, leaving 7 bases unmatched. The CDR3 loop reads CSARRGQGRETQYF. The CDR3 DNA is TGCAGTGCTAGACGTGGACAGGGAAGGGAGACCCAGTACTTC.

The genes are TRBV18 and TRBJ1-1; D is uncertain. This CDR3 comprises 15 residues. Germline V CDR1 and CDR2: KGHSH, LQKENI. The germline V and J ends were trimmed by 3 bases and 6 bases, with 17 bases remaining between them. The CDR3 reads CASSPQGQAGSEAFF. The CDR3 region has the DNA TGTGCCAGCTCACCCCAAGGGCAGGCAGGTTCTGAAGCTTTCTTT.

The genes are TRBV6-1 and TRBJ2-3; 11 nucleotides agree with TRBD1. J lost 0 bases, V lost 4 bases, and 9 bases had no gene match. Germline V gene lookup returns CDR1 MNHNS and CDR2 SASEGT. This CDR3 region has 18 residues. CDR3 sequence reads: CASSGPGTGGISTDTQYF. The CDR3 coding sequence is TGTGCCAGCAGTGGTCCCGGGACAGGGGGAATTAGCACAGATACGCAGTATTTT.

The CDR3 loop reads CASSKEDSEFSGANVLTF. The CDR3 DNA reads TGTGCCAGCAGCAAAGAAGACAGTGAATTCTCTGGGGCCAACGTCCTGACTTTC. The chain carries TRBV21-1 and TRBJ2-6; whether TRBD1, the table's D call, matches the DNA was not checked. TRBV21-1 is reported as a pseudogene. This CDR3 contains 18 residues.

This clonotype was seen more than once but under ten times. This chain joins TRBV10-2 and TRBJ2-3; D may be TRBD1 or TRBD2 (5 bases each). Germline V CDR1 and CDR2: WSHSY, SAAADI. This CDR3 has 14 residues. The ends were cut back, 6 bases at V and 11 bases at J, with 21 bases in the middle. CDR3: CASRPLSPAGGQYF. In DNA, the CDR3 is TGCGCCAGCAGACCCCTCTCGCCGGCTGGGGGGCAGTATTTT.